Below are 27 T cell receptor beta chains sequenced from a single sample in a study of blood T cell repertoires in COVID-19. Repertoires were generated with immunoSEQ multiplex PCR, while TCRdb's copy carries only in-frame clones and drops some. The table shows over 200,000 clones, with 86% occurring only once. Sequenced input: PBMCs or T cells enriched from blood (not recorded which). The receptor source for this set is a woman aged 45-65 years in a cohort exposed to, infected with or recovered from COVID-19 (not recorded which).

This sequence joins TRBV4-3 and TRBJ1-3; D is unclear. Trimming pared 4 bases from V and 9 bases from J, leaving 19 bases between. The CDR3 contains 15 residues. CDR1 is LGHNA, CDR2 YSLEER, per germline. The DNA for the CDR3 is TGCGCCAGCAGCCTGGCAAGGACGGAGGTCATCACCATATATTTT. This gives the protein CASSLARTEVITIYF.

This clone was seen a handful of times. The chain uses TRBV4-2 and TRBJ1-2; no clear D gene. The V and J ends lost 0 bases and 4 bases respectively, with 9 bases between them. Per germline, CDR1 LGHNA and CDR2 YNFKEQ. CDR3 length: 14 amino acids. The CDR3 nucleotides read TGTGCCAGCAGCCAAGATCAGGCCACCTATGGCTACACCTTC. This translates into CASSQDQATYGYTF.

The rearrangement joins TRBV29-1 to TRBJ1-2; D gene ambiguous. The CDR3 is 13 amino acids. Germline V CDR1 and CDR2: SQVTM, ANQGSEA. Trimming pared 7 bases from V and 0 bases from J, leaving 12 bases between. The CDR3 nucleotides are TGCAGCGCTCGGAGCGGAGCTAACTATGGCTACACCTTC. Its translation: CSARSGANYGYTF.

This chain joins TRBV27 and TRBJ1-1, with 9 bases that match TRBD1. The germline gives CDR1 MNHEY, CDR2 SMNVEV (reference sequence). CDR3 length: 16 amino acids. V lost 4 bases and J lost 8; bases outside the gene matches: 14. Here the CDR3 reads CASSSPGQGRGREAFF. The CDR3 nucleotides read TGTGCCAGCAGTTCACCGGGACAGGGAAGGGGCAGGGAAGCTTTCTTT.

This clone was detected a few times. This chain joins TRBV2 and TRBJ2-3, with TRBD2 matching over 10 bases. Germline values: CDR1 SNHLY, CDR2 FYNNEI. This CDR3 has 16 residues. V was clipped by 3 bases and J by 5 bases; unmatched bases: 8. CDR3 DNA sequence: TGTGCCAGCAGTGAGTCAAGCGGGGGGGACTTAGATACGCAGTATTTT. Its protein product is CASSESSGGDLDTQYF.

V gene TRBV5-3 combines with J gene TRBJ2-2; D remains unclear. TRBV5-3 is placed among ORFs of uncertain function. V was shortened by 0 bases and J by 0 bases, with 15 bases between the two germline ends. This CDR3 is built from 18 residues. Written as DNA, the CDR3 is TGTGCCAGAAGCTTGGTTTCGTCAAAGAGCCCGAACACCGGGGAGCTGTTTTTT. Its translation is CARSLVSSKSPNTGELFF.

Only one count was recorded for this clone. The rearrangement links TRBV18 to TRBJ1-5; D is ambiguous. This CDR3 has 15 residues. With 3 bases removed from V and 8 bases from J, the gap between germline ends came to 17 bases. Germline assignment: CDR1 KGHSH and CDR2 LQKENI. The CDR3, as DNA: TGTGCCAGCTCACCTTATCAAGGAATAGGAGAGCCCCAGCATTTT. Translation gives CASSPYQGIGEPQHF.

The chain joins TRBV5-4 to TRBJ1-5; D uncertain. CDR1 and CDR2 (germline): SGHNT, YYREEE (reference sequence). V lost 4 bases and J lost 0, with 17 bases in between. This CDR3 spans 17 amino acids. CDR3 DNA: TGTGCCAGCAGCCGAAGGGAGACGGATTATAGCAATCAGCCCCAGCATTTT. This encodes CASSRRETDYSNQPQHF.

The chain has TRBV30 and TRBJ2-7; TRBD1 agrees at 12 bases. There are 13 residues in the CDR3. V gave up 4 bases and J gave up 6 bases; unmatched junction bases: 4. Germline CDR1 is GTSNPN and CDR2 is SVGIG (reference sequence). This CDR3 reads CAWKGTGGLEQYF. CDR3 coding DNA: TGTGCCTGGAAGGGGACAGGGGGCCTCGAGCAGTACTTC.

V usage is TRBV4-2 and J usage is TRBJ2-2; tentatively, D is TRBD2 (6 bases). Trimming cost V 4 bases and J 4 bases, with 13 bases left between them. Looked up from germline, CDR1 is LGHNA and CDR2 is YNFKEQ. The CDR3 totals 15 residues. The CDR3, as DNA: TGTGCCAGCAGCCGAGACGGGGGTGCCACCGGGGAGCTGTTTTTT. Its translation is CASSRDGGATGELFF.

This CDR3 is CASSILRSSSYNEQFF. The CDR3 DNA is TGTGCCAGCAGCATACTCCGGAGCAGCTCCTACAATGAGCAGTTCTTC. The chain links TRBV11-1 to TRBJ2-1; no definite D call. Trimming took off 5 bases at V and 0 bases at J, with 14 bases between the two ends. This CDR3 region has 16 residues. CDR1 is SGHAT and CDR2 is FQDESV in the germline V gene (reference sequence).

V gene TRBV5-1 combines with J gene TRBJ2-3; weak D call: TRBD2 (6 bases). CDR1 is SGHRS and CDR2 is YFSETQ in the germline V gene. The germline V and J ends were trimmed by 2 bases and 3 bases, with 13 bases remaining between them. The CDR3 runs 15 residues. The CDR3 spells CASSLGTHTTDTQYF. The CDR3 DNA follows: TGCGCCAGCAGCTTAGGGACTCATACGACAGATACGCAGTATTTT.

CDR3 in amino acids: CASSLQGENNSPLHF. In DNA form, the CDR3 reads TGCGCCAGCAGCTTGCAGGGGGAAAATAATTCACCCCTCCACTTT. The chain has TRBV5-1 and TRBJ1-6; TRBD1 matches 7 bases. Germline V lookup: CDR1 SGHRS, CDR2 YFSETQ. The CDR3 runs to 15 residues. Trimming took 1 base from V and 5 from J; bases not matched to a gene: 3.

The J gene is TRBJ1-2, the V gene TRBV5-6, with D hard to call. Germline CDR1 SGHDT, CDR2 YYEEEE. The CDR3 runs 14 residues. V lost 6 bases and J 3 bases, leaving 15 bases between the germline ends. This CDR3 is CASTPQALDYGYTF. In nucleotides, the CDR3 is TGTGCCAGCACCCCCCAAGCCCTGGACTATGGCTACACCTTC.

The V call is TRBV6-5, the J call TRBJ2-7; D gene unclear. Germline CDR1 MNHEY, CDR2 SVGAGI. The ends were cut back, 0 bases at V and 0 bases at J, with 6 bases in the middle. The CDR3 covers 14 residues. As DNA, the CDR3 is TGTGCCAGCAGTTACTCGGGCAGCTCCTACGAGCAGTACTTC. It yields the protein CASSYSGSSYEQYF.

The chain couples TRBV10-3 to TRBJ2-1; 10 bases line up with TRBD2. V gave up 9 bases and J gave up 7 bases; unmatched junction bases: 6. Germline CDR1 reads ENHRY; CDR2 reads SYGVKD. CDR3 size: 13 residues. CDR3 in amino acids: CAIRAGGLNEQFF. For the CDR3, the DNA is TGTGCCATACGAGCGGGGGGGCTAAATGAGCAGTTCTTC.

Note on this clone: Other DNA sequences of this sample code for an identical CDR3. DNA for the CDR3: TGTGCCAGCAGCCAAGACAGATATTCACCCCTCCACTTT. This encodes CASSQDRYSPLHF. The V and J genes are TRBV3-1 (or the pseudogene TRBV3-2) and TRBJ1-6, with D uncertain. V was clipped by 0 bases and J by 8 bases, with 5 bases between them. Per germline, CDR1 LGHDT and CDR2 YNNKEL (reference sequence). This CDR3 contains 13 residues.

This chain connects TRBV5-4 to TRBJ2-7; 7 bases fit TRBD1. The V segment lost 4 bases and the J segment 3 bases; nucleotides outside the gene matches: 4. Germline CDR1 SGHNT, CDR2 YYREEE (reference sequence). The CDR3 is 13 amino acids. This CDR3 is CASSRQGFYEQYF. The CDR3, as DNA: TGTGCCAGCAGCCGACAGGGATTCTACGAGCAGTACTTC. The full variable domain, rest sourced from reference TRBV5-4 and TRBJ2-7, is ETGVTQSPTHLIKTRGQQVTLRCSSQSGHNTVSWYQQALGQGPQFIFQYYREEENGRGNFPPRFSGLQFPNYSSELNVNALELDDSALYLCASSRQGFYEQYFGPGTRLTVT.

The chain links TRBV4-2 to TRBJ2-3; no clear D. The CDR3 runs to 14 residues. Germline CDR1 reads LGHNA; CDR2 reads YNFKEQ. V was clipped by 1 base and J by 2 bases, with 7 bases between them. CDR3 residues: CASSQGADTDTQYF. The CDR3 DNA reads as TGTGCCAGCAGCCAAGGAGCCGACACAGATACGCAGTATTTT.

V gene TRBV28 combines with J gene TRBJ1-5, with 9 bases identical to TRBD1. The CDR3 has 15 amino acids. The V gene's germline CDR1 is MDHEN and CDR2 SYDVKM. J gave up 2 bases and V 7 bases, and 6 bases lay outside the gene matches. CDR3 DNA: TGTGCCAGCAATGGACAGGGGAGGGGCAATCAGCCCCAGCATTTT. Translating it yields CASNGQGRGNQPQHF.

This chain links TRBV11-1 with TRBJ2-3, with D hard to call. The V gene's germline CDR1 is SGHAT and CDR2 FQDESV (reference sequence). V lost 3 bases and J lost 0, with 4 bases in between. The CDR3 consists of 13 residues. CDR3 in amino acids: CASSLSSTDTQYF. The CDR3 DNA follows: TGTGCCAGCAGCTTGTCTAGCACAGATACGCAGTATTTT.

The rearrangement uses TRBV19 and TRBJ2-1, with 10 bases matching TRBD2. The germline CDR1 and CDR2 sequences are LNHDA and SQIVND (reference sequence). The CDR3 has 16 residues. V shed 1 base, J shed 8 bases, and the junction held 8 bases outside the gene matches. CDR3 bases: TGTGCCAGTAGTATAGGAGCCAGCGGGGGGGCCCATGAGCAGTTCTTC. Protein: CASSIGASGGAHEQFF.

The rearrangement links TRBV6-6 to TRBJ1-1; no definite D call. The CDR3 is 13 amino acids. The germline gives CDR1 MNHNY, CDR2 SVGAGI (reference sequence). The V and J ends lost 6 bases and 1 base respectively, with 9 bases between them. CDR3 DNA: TGTGCCAGCAGCCTAGCTAGGAACACTGAAGCTTTCTTT. It encodes CASSLARNTEAFF.

In DNA form, the CDR3 reads TGTGCCAGCAGAAAAGATCCCGGGACAGGGCCCTACAATGAGCAGTTCTTC. This codes for CASRKDPGTGPYNEQFF. This sequence joins TRBV7-9 and TRBJ2-1, with 9 bases fitting TRBD1. The V gene end was trimmed by 6 bases and the J gene end by 2 bases; junction bases not matched to a gene: 11. The CDR3 length is 17 residues. Germline CDR1 is SEHNR and CDR2 is FQNEAQ (reference sequence).

This clone was detected a few times. This chain links TRBV4-3 with TRBJ1-4; possibly TRBD1 for D (6 bases). The ends were cut back, 3 bases at V and 4 bases at J, with 12 bases in the middle. This CDR3 comprises 15 residues. The germline CDR1 and CDR2 sequences are LGHNA and YSLEER. Written as DNA, the CDR3 is TGCGCCAGCAGCCAGAACAGGGTGGGTAATGAAAAACTGTTTTTT. Its translation is CASSQNRVGNEKLFF.

The V gene is TRBV7-2, the J gene TRBJ2-7, with D hard to call. The CDR3 consists of 12 residues. Germline V lookup: CDR1 SGHTA, CDR2 FQGNSA. With 5 bases removed from V and 1 base from J, the gap between germline ends came to 6 bases. The CDR3 bases are TGTGCCAGCAGCCCCCGTTCCTACGAGCAGTACTTC. Its translation: CASSPRSYEQYF.

This rearrangement joins TRBV5-1 to TRBJ1-2, with 8 bases fitting TRBD1. The germline gives CDR1 SGHRS, CDR2 YFSETQ. The CDR3 sequence is 15 residues long. Trimming at V came to 4 bases and at J to 8 bases, leaving 13 bases not matched to a gene. The CDR3 spells CASSPTTGALGGYTF. The CDR3 coding sequence is TGCGCCAGCAGCCCTACGACAGGGGCCTTAGGGGGCTACACCTTC. Combining the CDR3 with reference TRBV5-1 and TRBJ1-2 gives the whole variable domain KAGVTQTPRYLIKTRGQQVTLSCSPISGHRSVSWYQQTPGQGLQFLFEYFSETQRNKGNFPGRFSGRQFSNSRSEMNVSTLELGDSALYLCASSPTTGALGGYTFGSGTRLTVV.